The text below deals with one T cell receptor beta chain. The data derive from a study of cytomegalovirus exposure and HLA in healthy donors. V was trimmed by 6 bases and J by 4 bases, leaving 11 bases between them. The V gene's germline CDR1 is WSHSY and CDR2 SAAADI. The CDR3 sequence is 13 residues long. It was with 60 Vbeta and 13 Jbeta primers that the PCR ran. Repertoires were generated with immunoSEQ multiplex PCR, while TCRdb's copy carries only in-frame clones and drops some. In the table there are 100,000 to 150,000 clones, about 79% of which are singletons. The rearrangement joins TRBV10-2 to TRBJ2-3; tentative D call: TRBD1 (5 bases). This sequence originates from a young woman in good health and CMV-seropositive. The sequenced material came from PBMCs. CDR3 protein: CASRGAVPDTQYF. The CDR3 DNA reads as TGCGCCAGCAGAGGGGCGGTCCCAGATACGCAGTATTTT.